The next 32 T cell receptor beta chains were all read from a single sample in a study of human T cells and chemical hapten exposure. Using its own MiXCR run on the RACE reads, TCRdb lists one record per CDR3 protein. The data show some 82,000 distinct CDR3 sequences, 6.5% to 8% seen once. The time point is: patch test 2, 6 weeks after DPC sensitization. As for treatment: therapeutic diphenylcyclopropenone sensitization with weekly scalp DPC. Sequenced here: whole blood, sampled in connection with sensitization to the hapten diphenylcyclopropenone (DPC). The receptors here all came from a woman between 25 and 40 years old with alopecia areata. Some clones in this sample may be carry-over from other donors' samples.

This clonotype appeared a few times. The rearrangement joins TRBV30 to TRBJ2-5, with D perhaps TRBD1 (6 bases). The CDR3 is 14 amino acids. CDR1 is GTSNPN and CDR2 is SVGIG in the germline V gene (reference sequence). The V end lost 3 bases, the J end lost 5 bases, and 16 bases lay between the germline ends. CDR3 DNA sequence: TGTGCCTGGAGCCCAGGGGACCCAAGGGAGACCCAGTACTTC. Amino acids: CAWSPGDPRETQYF.

This clonotype was detected many times. The chain carries TRBV29-1 and TRBJ1-5; D may be TRBD1 (5 bases). Trimming stripped 4 bases from V and 7 bases from J, with 14 bases between. This CDR3 spans 13 amino acids. In germline, CDR1 is SQVTM, CDR2 ANQGSEA. The DNA for the CDR3 is TGCAGCGTTGTTCGCGGGGAGGGGCAGCCCCAGCATTTT. Its translation is CSVVRGEGQPQHF. The entire variable domain, with the rest obtained from reference TRBV29-1 and TRBJ1-5, is as follows: SAVISQKPSRDICQRGTSLTIQCQVDSQVTMMFWYRQQPGQSLTLIATANQGSEATYESGFVIDKFPISRPNLTFSTLTVSNMSPEDSSIYLCSVVRGEGQPQHFGDGTRLSIL.

J is TRBJ1-2 and V is TRBV7-2; D ambiguous. The CDR3 extends over 14 amino acids. Germline assignment: CDR1 SGHTA and CDR2 FQGNSA. The V end was cut by 5 bases, the J end by 1 base, with 11 bases between. The CDR3 bases are TGTGCCAGCAGCCCCGACACCTTTAACTATGGCTACACCTTC. Translated, it gives CASSPDTFNYGYTF.

This clonotype has ten or more counts. The rearrangement uses TRBV12-3 or TRBV12-4 and TRBJ1-4; TRBD1 agrees at 7 bases. CDR3 length equals 15 residues. V lost 5 bases, J lost 4 bases, and 7 bases stayed unmatched. The CDR3: CASSTYGQDNEKLFF. Here the CDR3 DNA reads TGTGCCAGCAGTACATATGGACAGGATAATGAAAAACTGTTTTTT.

This clonotype was seen a handful of times. The rearrangement uses TRBV5-4 and TRBJ2-5; TRBD1 might be the D (6 bases). CDR1 is SGHNT and CDR2 is YYREEE in the germline V gene (reference sequence). Trimming removed 0 bases at V and 0 bases at J, with 6 bases between. The CDR3 has 14 residues. CDR3 bases: TGTGCCAGCAGCTTGGGACAGGACCAAGAGACCCAGTACTTC. Its protein is CASSLGQDQETQYF.

This clonotype was detected only a few times. The genes are TRBV3-1 and TRBJ1-5; perhaps TRBD1 as D (5 bases). The CDR3 loop spans 13 amino acids. Trimming stripped 6 bases from V and 5 bases from J, with 11 bases between. Germline CDR1 and CDR2: LGHDT and YNNKEL (reference sequence). In DNA form, the CDR3 reads TGTGCCAGCAGAGTGCTGGGGGATCAGCCCCAGCATTTT. Encoded protein: CASRVLGDQPQHF.

This clonotype was seen at least ten times. The chain employs TRBV20-1 and TRBJ2-1; 7 bases line up with TRBD2. V gave up 5 bases and J gave up 7 bases; unmatched junction bases: 2. The length of the CDR3 is 11 residues. Germline V gives CDR1 DFQATT, CDR2 SNEGSKA (reference sequence). The DNA for the CDR3 is TGCAGTGCTGGGGGGGGTAATGAGCAGTTCTTC. Encoded protein: CSAGGGNEQFF.

This sequence joins TRBV27 and TRBJ1-1; 7 bases are a match to TRBD1. Germline V lookup: CDR1 MNHEY, CDR2 SMNVEV (reference sequence). The V segment lost 0 bases and the J segment 3 bases; nucleotides outside the gene matches: 7. This CDR3 has 16 residues. The CDR3 spells CASSLSGAGGYTEAFF. In DNA, the CDR3 is TGTGCCAGCAGTTTATCCGGTGCAGGGGGGTACACTGAAGCTTTCTTT.

This clonotype appeared many times. This chain connects TRBV27 to TRBJ2-7; the D gene is possibly TRBD1 (6 bases). Trimming cost V 6 bases and J 3 bases, with 12 bases left between them. The CDR3 totals 13 residues. Germline CDR1 and CDR2: MNHEY and SMNVEV (reference sequence). In DNA form, the CDR3 reads TGTGCCAGCAGCCGGACAGAAAACTACGAGCAGTACTTC. It yields the protein CASSRTENYEQYF.

This clonotype came up many times. V and J are TRBV7-8 and TRBJ1-1, with D possibly TRBD1 on 6 matching bases. Trimming left V 7 bases short and J 6 bases short, with 18 bases between. There are 14 residues in the CDR3. Germline lookup yields CDR1 SGHVS and CDR2 FQNEAQ. CDR3 sequence reads: CASTPTQGWSEAFF. DNA for the CDR3: TGTGCCAGCACCCCCACCCAGGGGTGGTCTGAAGCTTTCTTT.

This clonotype was picked up many times. The chain links TRBV6-5 to TRBJ2-7, with unresolved D. The CDR3 consists of 11 residues. Trimming left V 2 bases short and J 7 bases short, with 6 bases between. In germline, CDR1 is MNHEY, CDR2 SVGAGI. The CDR3 region is CASSYRQEQYF. As DNA, the CDR3 is TGTGCCAGCAGTTACAGACAAGAGCAGTACTTC.

This clonotype was recorded at least ten times. The chain is built from TRBV6-5 and TRBJ1-2; D is unclear. The V end was cut by 7 bases, the J end by 11 bases, with 20 bases between. Germline CDR1 MNHEY, CDR2 SVGAGI. The CDR3 runs 13 residues. This CDR3 is CASTTPYHSGYTF. The CDR3 bases are TGTGCCAGCACCACACCATATCACAGTGGTTACACCTTC.

This clonotype was counted between two and nine times. V and J are TRBV2 and TRBJ1-2, with D perhaps matching TRBD1 (5 bases). Trimming shortened V by 5 bases and J by 3 bases, and 13 bases separated the two germline ends. Germline CDR1 is SNHLY and CDR2 is FYNNEI. This CDR3 is 14 amino acids long. The CDR3 DNA is TGTGCCAGCAGTCCCCATGGAGGGGACTATGGCTACACCTTC. Its protein product is CASSPHGGDYGYTF.

In its sample, this clonotype was seen many times. J is TRBJ1-3 and V is TRBV6-5; no definite D call. Germline CDR1 and CDR2: MNHEY and SVGAGI. V was cut by 5 bases and J by 2 bases, with 13 bases left in between. This CDR3 region has 15 residues. CDR3 in amino acids: CASSRGPHAGNTIYF. CDR3 DNA: TGTGCCAGCAGTCGCGGGCCCCACGCTGGAAACACCATATATTTT.

The chain is built from TRBV9 and TRBJ1-2, with D maybe TRBD1 (6 bases). CDR3 length: 14 amino acids. Trimming cost V 6 bases and J 4 bases, with 16 bases left between them. Germline lookup yields CDR1 SGDLS and CDR2 YYNGEE. The CDR3 DNA reads as TGTGCCAGCAACCCTGGACAGCCCCTCTATGGCTACACCTTC. Translation: CASNPGQPLYGYTF. Drawing the rest from reference TRBV9 and TRBJ1-2, the complete variable domain is DSGVTQTPKHLITATGQRVTLRCSPRSGDLSVYWYQQSLDQGLQFLIQYYNGEERAKGNILERFSAQQFPDLHSELNLSSLELGDSALYFCASNPGQPLYGYTFGSGTRLTVV.

This clonotype occurred a few times. The rearrangement uses TRBV29-1 and TRBJ2-2; D tentatively fits TRBD1 or TRBD2 (5 bases each). V was shortened by 5 bases and J by 5 bases, with 15 bases between the two germline ends. Germline loops: CDR1 SQVTM, CDR2 ANQGSEA. The CDR3 totals 14 residues. Here the CDR3 DNA reads TGCAGCGTTTTGGGGGAGAAGGGTACCGGGGAGCTGTTTTTT. It specifies CSVLGEKGTGELFF.

This clonotype was observed at least ten times. This chain joins TRBV5-6 and TRBJ1-5; weak D call: TRBD1 (5 bases). The CDR3 has 12 amino acids. Trimming removed 0 bases at V and 9 bases at J, with 7 bases between. Germline-derived CDR1 and CDR2 are SGHDT and YYEEEE. Here the CDR3 reads CASSLAGGPQHF. CDR3 sequence (DNA): TGTGCCAGCAGCTTGGCCGGGGGGCCCCAGCATTTT.

J is TRBJ1-1 and V is TRBV6-2 or TRBV6-3; D not resolved. Germline V gives CDR1 MNHEY, CDR2 SVGEGT. Trimming shortened V by 6 bases and J by 0 bases, and 5 bases separated the two germline ends. CDR3 length: 12 amino acids. CDR3 DNA: TGTGCCAGCAGGCCTTTGAACACTGAAGCTTTCTTT. Protein sequence: CASRPLNTEAFF.

This clonotype was observed a handful of times. The J gene is TRBJ1-2, the V gene TRBV7-9; D gene unclear. CDR1 and CDR2 (germline): SEHNR, FQNEAQ (reference sequence). This CDR3 is 15 amino acids long. Trimming stripped 2 bases from V and 6 bases from J, with 16 bases between. As DNA, the CDR3 is TGTGCCAGCAGCTTAAGGAGCCAAGAAAGGAATGGCTACACCTTC. This codes for CASSLRSQERNGYTF.

This clonotype was observed a handful of times. V is TRBV2 and J is TRBJ1-6, with D uncertain. The CDR3 is 14 residues long. The germline gives CDR1 SNHLY, CDR2 FYNNEI. The germline V and J ends were trimmed by 0 bases and 8 bases, with 8 bases remaining between them. The CDR3 loop is CASSEAWGDSPLHF. The CDR3 nucleotides are TGTGCCAGCAGTGAAGCATGGGGTGATTCACCCCTCCACTTT.

At least ten counts were recorded for this clonotype. The chain joins TRBV7-3 to TRBJ1-1; no definite D call. Germline loops: CDR1 SGHTA, CDR2 FQGTGA. Trimming left V 5 bases short and J 4 bases short, with 14 bases between. CDR3 size: 14 residues. Here the CDR3 DNA reads TGTGCCAGCAGCGGGGTTAGCGGAGGCACTGAAGCTTTCTTT. Translated, it gives CASSGVSGGTEAFF.

The table lists this clonotype with many counts. This CDR3 reads CASSRDTEAFF. CDR3 nucleotides: TGTGCCAGCAGCAGGGACACTGAAGCTTTCTTT. The V gene is TRBV6-5, the J gene TRBJ1-1; D may be TRBD1 (5 bases). Germline CDR1 and CDR2: MNHEY and SVGAGI. Trimming removed 6 bases from V and 3 bases from J, with 5 bases in between. CDR3 length: 11 amino acids.

As concerns this clonotype: This clone may be a read error of a much larger clone one base away. The CDR3 end shows no conserved phenylalanine or tryptophan, and so a read error is likely. The V gene is TRBV7-9, the J gene TRBJ1-1, with unresolved D. This CDR3 is 15 amino acids long. The germline CDR1 and CDR2 sequences are SEHNR and FQNEAQ (reference sequence). Trimming left V 3 bases short and J 0 bases short, with 11 bases between. The CDR3 spells CASSFPRYMNTEAFS. For the CDR3, the DNA is TGTGCCAGCAGCTTCCCCAGGTACATGAACACTGAAGCTTTCTCT.

This clonotype was recorded a few times. This chain links TRBV4-1 with TRBJ2-1; D perhaps matches TRBD2 (7 bases). The V and J ends lost 0 bases and 10 bases respectively, with 22 bases between them. The CDR3 consists of 17 residues. Germline loops: CDR1 MGHRA, CDR2 YSYEKL. CDR3 sequence: CASSQDRRGGLMEEQFF. Here the CDR3 DNA reads TGCGCCAGCAGCCAAGATCGGAGGGGGGGCCTGATGGAGGAGCAGTTCTTC.

V and J are TRBV29-1 and TRBJ1-1; D is unresolved. Deletions cut 3 bases from V and 10 bases from J, with 18 bases between. Germline V CDR1 and CDR2: SQVTM, ANQGSEA. The CDR3 consists of 13 residues. CDR3 coding DNA: TGCAGCGTTGAGAGGGTCACCCGAAGTGGAGCTTTCTTT. Its translation: CSVERVTRSGAFF.

The rearrangement uses TRBV11-1 and TRBJ2-6, with 8 bases aligning to TRBD1. The germline V gene encodes CDR1 SGHAT and CDR2 FQDESV (reference sequence). The V gene end was trimmed by 4 bases and the J gene end by 5 bases; junction bases not matched to a gene: 13. This CDR3 is built from 18 residues. CDR3 DNA: TGTGCCAGCAGCTACGGACAGGGAAAGATTCCTTGGGCCAACGTCCTGACTTTC. It yields the protein CASSYGQGKIPWANVLTF.

Worth noting for this clonotype: A much larger clone lies one base from this, so it may be a read error. The CDR3 ends on some other residue instead of the conserved phenylalanine or tryptophan, so this is likely a read error. V gene TRBV20-1 combines with J gene TRBJ1-6; the D is unclear. The germline V gene encodes CDR1 DFQATT and CDR2 SNEGSKA (reference sequence). CDR3 size: 14 residues. Trimming took off 1 base at V and 7 bases at J, with 11 bases between the two ends. CDR3 coding DNA: TGCAGTGCTAGAGTAGGAGCCTCCAATTCACCCCTCCACTTA. It yields the protein CSARVGASNSPLHL.

This clonotype was recorded many times. The chain recombines TRBV20-1 with TRBJ2-5; TRBD2 is a possible D gene (5 bases). Germline V lookup: CDR1 DFQATT, CDR2 SNEGSKA (reference sequence). The germline V and J ends were trimmed by 4 bases and 5 bases, with 17 bases remaining between them. This CDR3 spans 14 amino acids. DNA of the CDR3: TGCAGTGCTAACCATCGTCTAGCACCGGAGACCCAGTACTTC. It is translated as CSANHRLAPETQYF.

This clonotype was picked up many times. V usage is TRBV28 and J usage is TRBJ1-2; the D gene is possibly TRBD1 (6 bases). Germline assignment: CDR1 MDHEN and CDR2 SYDVKM. The CDR3 totals 14 residues. Trimming left V 2 bases short and J 1 base short, with 8 bases between. The CDR3 region has the DNA TGTGCCAGCAGTTTAACGGACAGTAACTATGGCTACACCTTC. This gives the protein CASSLTDSNYGYTF.

This clonotype was counted a few times. The V call is TRBV29-1, the J call TRBJ1-1; 8 bases align to TRBD1. Unmatched junction bases numbered 6, after V lost 6 bases and J lost 3 bases. Germline V gives CDR1 SQVTM, CDR2 ANQGSEA. CDR3 length: 13 residues. The CDR3 region is CSVSGGRDTEAFF. CDR3 bases: TGCAGCGTCTCAGGGGGCAGGGACACTGAAGCTTTCTTT.

This clonotype has a handful of counts. The chain recombines TRBV7-2 with TRBJ2-4, with 11 nucleotides matching TRBD1. In germline, CDR1 is SGHTA, CDR2 FQGNSA. The CDR3 covers 15 residues. The trim removed 5 bases at V and 7 bases at J, leaving 7 bases unmatched. CDR3 residues: CASSPGTGGRNIQYF. Written as DNA, the CDR3 is TGTGCCAGCAGCCCAGGGACAGGGGGGCGGAACATTCAGTACTTC.

This clonotype was seen at least ten times. V usage is TRBV7-9 and J usage is TRBJ2-1; TRBD2 might be the D (6 bases). The CDR3 sequence is 11 residues long. Looked up from germline, CDR1 is SEHNR and CDR2 is FQNEAQ (reference sequence). V dropped 6 bases and J dropped 7 bases, with 7 bases sitting between them. The chain's CDR3 is CASRGGNEQFF. In DNA form, the CDR3 reads TGTGCCAGCAGGGGGGGTAATGAGCAGTTCTTC.